These 27 T cell receptor beta chains were all obtained from the same sample, sequenced in a study of blood T cell repertoires in COVID-19. Sequencing was performed with immunoSEQ multiplex PCR; in TCRdb, only in-frame clones are kept and a portion is missing. The sample consists of about 440,000 clones, roughly 91% of them appearing once. Sequenced input: peripheral blood. Receptors were obtained from a woman aged 25 to 39 with acute or convalescent COVID-19.

This clone was detected once. The V call is TRBV19, the J call TRBJ2-2; D is possibly TRBD2 (6 bases). V was clipped by 3 bases and J by 3 bases, with 11 bases between them. The CDR3 length is 15 residues. Germline assignment: CDR1 LNHDA and CDR2 SQIVND (reference sequence). CDR3 amino acids: CASSMNSGYTGELFF. CDR3 in DNA: TGTGCCAGTAGTATGAATAGCGGCTACACCGGGGAGCTGTTTTTT.

The chain couples TRBV6-1 to TRBJ2-6; D is unclear. Germline values: CDR1 MNHNS, CDR2 SASEGT. V lost 1 base and J 0 bases, leaving 4 bases between the germline ends. The CDR3 length is 15 residues. The CDR3 nucleotides are TGTGCCAGCAGTGAAGACAACTCTGGGGCCAACGTCCTGACTTTC. Protein: CASSEDNSGANVLTF.

The gene calls are TRBV30 and TRBJ1-3; 8 nucleotides align to TRBD1. Germline V lookup: CDR1 GTSNPN, CDR2 SVGIG (reference sequence). This CDR3 has 15 residues. The J segment lost 5 bases and the V segment lost 2 bases, leaving 8 bases of the junction unmatched. Written as DNA, the CDR3 is TGTGCCTGGAGTTCGCACCGACAGGGGAGAAACACCATATATTTT. Its translation: CAWSSHRQGRNTIYF. Complete variable domain (other parts from reference TRBV30 and TRBJ1-3): SQTIHQWPATLVQPVGSPLSLECTVEGTSNPNLYWYRQAAGRGLQLLFYSVGIGQISSEVPQNLSASRPQDRQFILSSKKLLLSDSGFYLCAWSSHRQGRNTIYFGEGSWLTVV.

The chain carries TRBV2 and TRBJ2-2; TRBD1 aligns across 7 bases. CDR3 length: 15 residues. Unmatched junction bases numbered 4, after V lost 6 bases and J lost 0 bases. Germline CDR1 SNHLY, CDR2 FYNNEI. In DNA form, the CDR3 reads TGTGCCAGCAGCCGGGACAGACCGAACACCGGGGAGCTGTTTTTT. The encoded protein is CASSRDRPNTGELFF. Filled out from reference TRBV2 and TRBJ2-2, the complete variable domain reads EPEVTQTPSHQVTQMGQEVILRCVPISNHLYFYWYRQILGQKVEFLVSFYNNEISEKSEIFDDQFSVERPDGSNFTLKIRSTKLEDSAMYFCASSRDRPNTGELFFGEGSRLTVL.

The chain recombines TRBV27 with TRBJ1-6, with TRBD1 identical over 10 bases. Per germline, CDR1 MNHEY and CDR2 SMNVEV (reference sequence). The V gene end was trimmed by 6 bases and the J gene end by 13 bases; junction bases not matched to a gene: 12. This CDR3 has 15 amino acids. CDR3 DNA sequence: TGTGCCAGCAGCCCACCCGGGACAGGGGATATTCCCCTCCACTTT. Its protein is CASSPPGTGDIPLHF.

The chain carries TRBV5-4 and TRBJ2-4; TRBD1 agrees at 11 bases. Germline CDR1 reads SGHNT; CDR2 reads YYREEE (reference sequence). This CDR3 has 18 amino acids. The V and J ends lost 0 bases and 3 bases, in that order; junction bases with no gene match: 8. The CDR3, as DNA: TGTGCCAGCAGCTTGGGAATGGGACAGGGGGTTAGCAAAAACATTCAGTACTTC. The encoded protein is CASSLGMGQGVSKNIQYF.

This chain links TRBV19 with TRBJ2-2; 8 nucleotides agree with TRBD1. The CDR3 is 20 amino acids. V was pared by 1 base and J by 3 bases, with 16 bases of the junction left unmatched. Germline-derived CDR1 and CDR2 are LNHDA and SQIVND (reference sequence). CDR3 sequence reads: CASSIGTGFSFTGYTGELFF. CDR3 coding DNA: TGTGCCAGTAGTATAGGGACAGGGTTCTCTTTCACGGGGTACACCGGGGAGCTGTTTTTT.

The chain has TRBV15 and TRBJ1-2; a possible D gene is TRBD1 (5 bases). CDR3 size: 13 residues. Germline lookup yields CDR1 LNHNV and CDR2 YYDKDF (reference sequence). The germline V and J ends were trimmed by 5 bases and 5 bases, with 12 bases remaining between them. The CDR3 region is CATSGGAAYGYTF. CDR3 nucleotides: TGTGCCACCAGCGGAGGGGCAGCTTATGGCTACACCTTC.

The CDR3 DNA reads as TGTGCCAGCAGTCGAAGCAACAGGGGGGCGTTAGGCTACACCTTC. This codes for CASSRSNRGALGYTF. This chain joins TRBV14 and TRBJ1-2; TRBD1 matches 8 bases. Germline trimming cut 6 bases from V and 8 bases from J; bases unmatched to any gene: 14. The V gene's germline CDR1 is SGHDN and CDR2 FVKESK. CDR3 size: 15 residues.

The chain couples TRBV6-5 to TRBJ1-1; 8 nucleotides line up with TRBD1. The V gene's germline CDR1 is MNHEY and CDR2 SVGAGI. Trimming took 6 bases from V and 1 from J; bases not matched to a gene: 4. The CDR3 consists of 14 residues. The CDR3, as DNA: TGTGCCAGCAGGAAGACAGGGGAGAACACTGAAGCTTTCTTT. Protein: CASRKTGENTEAFF.

This clone occurred once. Other DNA sequences in the sample encode the same CDR3. The rearrangement joins TRBV29-1 to TRBJ2-3; 7 bases match TRBD2. Germline CDR1 reads SQVTM; CDR2 reads ANQGSEA. This CDR3 has 12 residues. The trim removed 5 bases at V and 1 base at J, leaving 0 bases unmatched. The chain's CDR3 is CSVSGGTDTQYF. The CDR3, as DNA: TGCAGCGTTAGCGGGGGCACAGATACGCAGTATTTT.

This sequence joins TRBV6-5 and TRBJ1-1, with TRBD1 as a possible D gene (5 bases). The CDR3 has 12 amino acids. V was clipped by 10 bases and J by 3 bases, with 12 bases between them. CDR1 and CDR2 (germline): MNHEY, SVGAGI. The CDR3 nucleotides are TGTGCCACGCGGTGGGGGGACACTGAAGCTTTCTTT. Protein sequence: CATRWGDTEAFF.

This rearrangement joins TRBV7-8 to TRBJ1-1, with 12 nucleotides matching TRBD1. CDR3 length: 15 residues. Germline CDR1 SGHVS, CDR2 FQNEAQ. After removal of 3 bases from V and 8 bases from J, the junction contained 7 bases not matched to a gene. The CDR3 loop reads CASSLEGGTGGEAFF. CDR3 DNA: TGTGCCAGCAGCTTGGAGGGGGGGACAGGGGGCGAAGCTTTCTTT.

The gene calls are TRBV6-5 and TRBJ2-3; 7 bases map to TRBD1. CDR1 is MNHEY and CDR2 is SVGAGI in the germline V gene. The junction had 2 bases not matched to a gene; V was cut back by 8 bases and J by 0 bases. CDR3 size: 13 residues. This CDR3 is CASDRESTDTQYF. CDR3 in DNA: TGTGCCAGCGACAGGGAGAGCACAGATACGCAGTATTTT.

The chain carries TRBV19 and TRBJ1-5; D may be TRBD1 (5 bases). Germline-derived CDR1 and CDR2 are LNHDA and SQIVND (reference sequence). V gave up 2 bases and J gave up 2 bases, with 19 bases separating them. The CDR3 spans 18 residues. CDR3: CASSIPSGGGEGNQPQHF. CDR3 DNA: TGTGCCAGTAGTATACCCTCCGGGGGGGGAGAAGGCAATCAGCCCCAGCATTTT.

The rearrangement uses TRBV20-1 and TRBJ2-3; tentatively, D is TRBD1 (6 bases). The CDR3 loop spans 15 amino acids. Germline V gene sequence: CDR1 DFQATT, CDR2 SNEGSKA (reference sequence). Trimming removed 3 bases from V and 2 bases from J, with 15 bases in between. The CDR3: CSASRQGPVTDTQYF. Written as DNA, the CDR3 is TGCAGTGCTAGTCGGCAGGGGCCCGTCACAGATACGCAGTATTTT.

V usage is TRBV28 and J usage is TRBJ2-5, with unresolved D. The germline gives CDR1 MDHEN, CDR2 SYDVKM. This CDR3 region has 13 residues. Trimming removed 4 bases at V and 5 bases at J, with 11 bases between. Here the CDR3 reads CASSSRGTETQYF. DNA for the CDR3: TGTGCCAGCAGTTCCCGAGGTACGGAGACCCAGTACTTC.

The chain couples TRBV5-1 to TRBJ2-1, with 10 bases identical to TRBD2. The CDR3 contains 20 residues. V lost 4 bases to trimming and J lost 2 bases; unmatched junction nucleotides: 18. Germline V gene sequence: CDR1 SGHRS, CDR2 YFSETQ. The CDR3 spells CASSNPRAGGADRAYNEQFF. Here the CDR3 DNA reads TGCGCCAGCAGCAACCCCAGAGCGGGGGGGGCAGACAGGGCCTACAATGAGCAGTTCTTC.

This clone appeared once. The rearrangement uses TRBV11-2 and TRBJ1-2; 10 bases line up with TRBD1. V lost 5 bases and J lost 4; bases outside the gene matches: 4. The CDR3 consists of 14 residues. The germline CDR1 and CDR2 sequences are SGHAT and FQNNGV. CDR3 DNA: TGTGCCAGCAGCCCCGGGACAGGGGTCTATGGCTACACCTTC. Its translation: CASSPGTGVYGYTF.

CDR3 region: CASVAGQANYGYTF. The CDR3 DNA reads TGTGCCAGCGTCGCCGGACAGGCCAACTATGGCTACACCTTC. V gene TRBV28 combines with J gene TRBJ1-2; 7 bases line up with TRBD1. V dropped 8 bases and J dropped 2; count of bases not matched to a gene: 8. Looked up from germline, CDR1 is MDHEN and CDR2 is SYDVKM. The CDR3 covers 14 residues.

V usage is TRBV7-3 and J usage is TRBJ2-1; perhaps TRBD2 as D (6 bases). CDR1 is SGHTA and CDR2 is FQGTGA in the germline V gene. The CDR3 consists of 13 residues. V dropped 0 bases and J dropped 15 bases, with 15 bases sitting between them. The CDR3 region has the DNA TGTGCCAGCAGCTTAACTCGGTCGGGGGTGTTGTTCTTC. Its protein product is CASSLTRSGVLFF.

This clone was recorded only once. This chain joins TRBV11-3 and TRBJ2-2; TRBD1 is a possible D gene (6 bases). In germline, CDR1 is SGHNT, CDR2 YENEEA. The V end was cut by 5 bases, the J end by 3 bases, with 10 bases between. The CDR3 is 14 residues long. This CDR3 is CASSPGQYTGELFF. The CDR3 nucleotides read TGTGCCAGCAGCCCCGGACAGTACACCGGGGAGCTGTTTTTT.

Notes on this clone: Within the sample, other DNA sequences also encode this same CDR3. The genes are TRBV2 and TRBJ2-7, with unresolved D. This CDR3 spans 11 amino acids. Trimming removed 6 bases at V and 4 bases at J, with 7 bases between. Germline V gene lookup returns CDR1 SNHLY and CDR2 FYNNEI. In DNA, the CDR3 is TGTGCCAGCAGCTTTAGTTACGAGCAGTACTTC. This sequence encodes CASSFSYEQYF.

The chain couples TRBV4-1 to TRBJ2-3; 9 nucleotides line up with TRBD2. Trimming cost V 0 bases and J 6 bases; bases outside gene matches: 7. The CDR3 consists of 16 residues. Germline CDR1 MGHRA, CDR2 YSYEKL. The CDR3 is CASSQDRGGAVDTQYF. In DNA form, the CDR3 reads TGCGCCAGCAGCCAAGATCGCGGGGGGGCCGTTGATACGCAGTATTTT.

The CDR3 sequence is CASSESRQNNSPLHF. DNA for the CDR3: TGTGCCAGCAGTGAATCCCGACAGAATAATTCACCCCTCCACTTT. This chain uses TRBV25-1 with TRBJ1-6; tentatively, D is TRBD1 (5 bases). The length of the CDR3 is 15 residues. Trimming pared 1 base from V and 5 bases from J, leaving 9 bases between. The germline V gene encodes CDR1 MGHDK and CDR2 SYGVNS.

The chain combines TRBV6-5 with TRBJ2-7, with a weak D call TRBD1 (6 bases). V lost 2 bases to trimming and J lost 5 bases, with 16 bases between them. Germline V gene lookup returns CDR1 MNHEY and CDR2 SVGAGI. The CDR3 consists of 15 residues. Here the CDR3 reads CASSYPGTGIHEQYF. The CDR3, as DNA: TGTGCCAGCAGTTACCCCGGAACAGGGATCCACGAGCAGTACTTC.

The gene calls are TRBV12-3 or TRBV12-4 and TRBJ1-3; D is unresolved. Deletions cut 2 bases from V and 8 bases from J, with 7 bases between. The CDR3 length is 12 residues. CDR3 sequence reads: CASSLRTDTIYF. In nucleotides, the CDR3 is TGTGCCAGCAGTTTACGTACGGACACCATATATTTT.